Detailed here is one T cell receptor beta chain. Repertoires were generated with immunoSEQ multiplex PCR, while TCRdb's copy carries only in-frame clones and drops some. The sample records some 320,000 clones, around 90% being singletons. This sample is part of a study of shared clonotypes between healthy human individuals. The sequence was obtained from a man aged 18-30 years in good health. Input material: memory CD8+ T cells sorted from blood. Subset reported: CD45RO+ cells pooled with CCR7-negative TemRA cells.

The CDR3 nucleotides are TGCGCCAGCAGCCAAGCCTCCACTGAAGCTTTCTTT. Residues: CASSQASTEAFF. The rearrangement joins TRBV4-1 to TRBJ1-1; D unresolved. There are 12 residues in the CDR3. The germline V gene has CDR1 MGHRA and CDR2 YSYEKL. Trimming removed 1 base from V and 4 bases from J, with 4 bases in between.